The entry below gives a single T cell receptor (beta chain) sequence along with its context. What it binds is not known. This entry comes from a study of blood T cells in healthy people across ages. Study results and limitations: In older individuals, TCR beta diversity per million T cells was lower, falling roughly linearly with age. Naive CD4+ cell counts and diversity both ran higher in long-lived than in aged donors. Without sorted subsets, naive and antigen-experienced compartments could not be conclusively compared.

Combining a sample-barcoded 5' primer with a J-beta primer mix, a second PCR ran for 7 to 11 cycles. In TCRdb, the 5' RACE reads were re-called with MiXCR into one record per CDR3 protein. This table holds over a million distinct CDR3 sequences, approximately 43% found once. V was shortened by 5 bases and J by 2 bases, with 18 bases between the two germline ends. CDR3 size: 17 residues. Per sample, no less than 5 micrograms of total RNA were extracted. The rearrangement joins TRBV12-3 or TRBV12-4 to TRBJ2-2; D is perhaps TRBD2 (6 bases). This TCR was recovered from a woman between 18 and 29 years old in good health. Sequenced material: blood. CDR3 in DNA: TGTGCCAGCAGTGACGGGGGACGGACCCAAAACACCGGGGAGCTGTTTTTT. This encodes CASSDGGRTQNTGELFF.